The present entry profiles one T cell receptor (beta chain) with its context. Its antigen remains undetermined. No quality values exist for individual bases; no much larger clone is one base distant. TCRbeta CDR3 regions were amplified from genomic DNA by means of the immunoSEQ Assay, a bias-controlled multiplex PCR. The authors' pipeline ran thus. Within the assay, amplification of reference gene primers was used to estimate how many nucleated cells each sample contained. Sequence reads were collapsed and filtered to measure the absolute abundance of every unique TCRbeta CDR3 rearrangement. Productive Simpson clonality was computed per sample as the square root of Simpson's diversity index over productive rearrangements. TCRdb took over this immuneACCESS table, retaining in-frame rearrangements with V and J assigned. Such tables are incomplete; in checked studies, under half of the missing clones stem from an unresolved V gene, and the remainder is unexplained. V, J and clone size are those of that table, while D and trimming were read from the DNA. The sample table holds 85,000 to 95,000 clones, of which approximately 86% were seen once. Together, the top ten hold about 17% of the sample.

The data originate from a study of blood T cell repertoires in COVID-19 (dated by TCRdb to about 2020). A note on the overall study: The collaborator samples originated in the United States, Italy and Spain and spanned the acute and convalescent phases of COVID-19. The material from the prospective study consisted of cDNA or gDNA derived from T cells, B-cell-depleted T cells, or PBMCs. Deeply sampled blood TCRbeta repertoires from subjects exposed to, actively infected with, or recovered from COVID-19 were included in the dataset. The repertoires were released in a freely available public database intended as a resource for research on the immune response to SARS-CoV-2. The samples were drawn from the first 160 participants of the ongoing ImmuneRACE study and from over a thousand subjects provided by 6 global collaborators. A de-identified subject ID, COVID-19 status, age in years and sex were almost always included in the sample metadata. HLA class I and class II types, where available, came from metadata supplied by the sample provider rather than from assay-based typing.

Collaborating institutions collected whole blood in K2EDTA tubes following their own protocols. For TCRbeta analysis, collaborators shipped samples as frozen whole blood, isolated PBMCs, or DNA extracted from either of those sample types. Results the study describes overall, beyond this receptor: The quantity of clinical and demographic metadata differed by source and by participant and was supplied without curation.

The receptor comes from a woman of 80 years or more with acute or convalescent COVID-19. The sample comprised peripheral blood.

The CDR3 region reads CAISPSPGEEGAVNTEAFF. The DNA is TGTGCCATCAGTCCCTCCCCAGGTGAGGAGGGGGCCGTGAACACTGAAGCTTTCTTT. The chain is made from TRBV10-3 and TRBJ1-1, with 7 middle bases fitting TRBD1. Based on the germline V gene, the CDR1 and CDR2 sequences are ENHRY and SYGVKD. The CDR3 contains 19 residues, cysteine and phenylalanine counted. The kept DNA is CDR3 alone, 57 bases in frame from the first base. Ends trimmed: V by 5 bases, J by 0 bases; bases unmatched to a gene: 18.